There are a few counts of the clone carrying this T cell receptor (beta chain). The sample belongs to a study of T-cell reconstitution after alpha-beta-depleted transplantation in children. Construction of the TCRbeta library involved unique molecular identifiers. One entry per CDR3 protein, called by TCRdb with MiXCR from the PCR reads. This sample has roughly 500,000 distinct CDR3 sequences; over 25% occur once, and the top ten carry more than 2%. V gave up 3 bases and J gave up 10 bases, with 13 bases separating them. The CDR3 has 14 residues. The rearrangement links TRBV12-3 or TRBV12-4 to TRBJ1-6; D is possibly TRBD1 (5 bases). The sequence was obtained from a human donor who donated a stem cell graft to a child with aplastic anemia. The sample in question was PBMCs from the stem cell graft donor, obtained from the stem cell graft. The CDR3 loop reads CASSLSRDGSPLHF. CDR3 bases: TGTGCCAGCAGTTTGTCCAGGGATGGATCACCCCTCCACTTT.